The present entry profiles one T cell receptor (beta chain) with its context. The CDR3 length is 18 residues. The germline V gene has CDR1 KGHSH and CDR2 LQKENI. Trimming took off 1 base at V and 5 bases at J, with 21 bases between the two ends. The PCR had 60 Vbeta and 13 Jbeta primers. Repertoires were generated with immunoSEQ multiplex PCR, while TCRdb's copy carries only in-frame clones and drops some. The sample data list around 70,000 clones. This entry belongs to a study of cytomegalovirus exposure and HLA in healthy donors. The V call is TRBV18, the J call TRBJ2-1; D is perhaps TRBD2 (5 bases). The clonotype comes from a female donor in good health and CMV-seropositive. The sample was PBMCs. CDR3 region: CASSPQLISAFSDNEQFF. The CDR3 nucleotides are TGTGCCAGCTCACCACAGTTAATTAGCGCTTTTTCCGACAATGAGCAGTTCTTC.